This T cell receptor beta chain derives from a study of T-cell memory formation after mild COVID-19. Background on the study: TCR clusters were largely donor specific. Overall study findings and caveats: CD4/CD8 balance characterized clones contracting day 15 to 85, and CD4+ skew characterized later expanders. Some clones that responded turned up in pre-infection memory, which suggests that cross-reactive memory joined in.

This clonotype was seen ten or more times. Its antigen is not known. The CDR3 is made up of 13 amino acids. Looked up from germline, CDR1 is MNHEY and CDR2 is SVGAGI. The germline V and J ends were trimmed by 8 bases and 6 bases, with 14 bases remaining between them. The TCR alpha and TCR beta cDNA libraries, bearing sample barcodes and UMIs, were generated by 5'RACE using constant-segment primers. TCRdb fed the 5' RACE reads into MiXCR, producing one record per CDR3 protein. The repertoire holds about 340,000 distinct CDR3 sequences, less than 25% seen once, with around a fifth in the top ten. What was sequenced was PBMCs or a T cell subset sorted from them (not recorded which). This sequence was found in a man aged 18 to 29 who had mild COVID-19 (a few samples of this study predate the infection). Cell type and time point are not known. The chain recombines TRBV6-5 with TRBJ2-1; D is perhaps TRBD2 (7 bases). The CDR3: CASLRGRVNEQFF. CDR3 DNA sequence: TGTGCCAGCCTGAGGGGGAGGGTCAATGAGCAGTTCTTC.